This TCR beta chain is from a study of post-analysis software for immune sequencing data (dated by TCRdb to about 2015). Turning to the overall study: The recorded disease courses included relapsing-remitting, secondary progressive and progressive-relapsing multiple sclerosis, and some patients had no subtype annotation. A subset of samples was prepared in parallel using single-end sample barcoding, then pooled and co-amplified after Illumina adapter ligation. The multiple sclerosis patient repertoires were compared with 11 previously published healthy control repertoires from donors aged 6 to 25 years.

Overall study outcomes, separate from this receptor: The control group was slightly older than the multiple sclerosis patient group. Multiple sclerosis patients had significantly lower normalized Chao1 diversity than controls, a result that suggests substantial peripheral T-cell clonal expansion. Patients showed significantly higher frequencies than controls for 4 or 5 TRBV segments, among them TRBV5-6, TRBV5-1 and TRBV20-1. When samples were clustered directly using the F measure, samples prepared in the same batch co-clustered strongly, which prompted a batch-effect correction.

To demonstrate the VDJtools post-analysis software, the study profiled TCR beta repertoires from the peripheral blood of 10 to 15 young patients with multiple sclerosis. Multiple sclerosis patients were children and adolescents aged about 6 to 15 years. The germline V gene yields SGDLS for CDR1 and YYNGEE for CDR2. From its cysteine to its phenylalanine, the CDR3 spans 13 amino acids. This entry keeps only the CDR3 DNA: 39 bases, framed from base 1. This clonotype was counted only a few times. Its antigen is still unknown. Per-base quality was not reported, and no clone a single base away is much larger than it. The library was made by PCR. The sample was run on an Illumina HiSeq 2500. Unique molecular identifiers were incorporated into TCR beta cDNA libraries to reduce PCR and sequencing biases. Roughly 0.5 million cDNA molecules were obtained per 1 to 10 million input T cells, so each molecule approximated one T cell. The patient libraries were prepared and sequenced using the same protocol as the earlier healthy control dataset. Samples belonging to the same batch were prepared together, multiplexed and sequenced on a shared HiSeq lane. The paper's data handling went like this. MIGEC handled the raw barcoded reads, throwing out single-read molecular identifier groups before consensus assembly and CDR3 extraction. VDJtools was used for post-analysis of the clonotype tables, and diversity was normalized by down-sampling every dataset to the size of the smallest sample. Repertoire overlap clustering matched CDR3 amino acid but not nucleotide sequences to correct batch-related cross-sample contamination. The raw public reads went through TCRdb reprocessing: fastp at Q25, MiXCR clone calling, in-frame beta chains kept. When rows share a CDR3 protein, they turn into one entry using the most common DNA and genes. TCRdb's processing, not the authors', yielded these V and J calls. The sample table records fewer than 850,000 distinct CDR3 sequences; roughly 27% of these occur just once. The ten largest make up more than 0.55% of the sample.

The source is a girl aged 10-17 years with multiple sclerosis. The sample was blood. The rearrangement joined TRBV9 to TRBJ2-7; a tentative D match to TRBD1 spans 5 bases. Judging by the DNA end, TRBJ2-5 fits better; the J call may be wrong. CDR3 protein: CASSVEGQGTQYF. The sequenced DNA is TGTGCCAGCAGCGTAGAGGGGCAGGGGACCCAGTACTTC.